This is a list of T cell receptor beta chains from one sample in a study of blood T cell repertoires in COVID-19. The assay was immunoSEQ multiplex PCR, and TCRdb's table has in-frame clones only and misses some. The data contain 44,000 or so clones, 83% of them seen just once; the ten biggest clones take up approximately 7.6%. Sequences were obtained from peripheral blood. The receptors come from an elderly man in a cohort sampled during active COVID-19. Each CDR3 is given with its conserved first and last residue. Each record gives: V gene, D gene, J gene, clone size, CDR3 protein, CDR3 DNA. D genes are given only for firm matches. Clone size is not always given. Where it is, it says once, few, many or a class for expanded clones.

v_call: TRBV6-2/TRBV6-3; d_call: TRBD2; j_call: TRBJ2-2; clone_size: .; cdr3_aa: CASSYSSTPGGNTGELFF; cdr3_nt: TGTGCCAGCAGTTATTCCTCTACGCCGGGAGGAAACACCGGGGAGCTGTTTTTT
v_call: TRBV5-1; d_call: TRBD2; j_call: TRBJ2-1; clone_size: .; cdr3_aa: CASSWGLAGTYNEQFF; cdr3_nt: TGCGCCAGCAGCTGGGGACTAGCGGGGACCTACAATGAGCAGTTCTTC
v_call: TRBV4-3; d_call: TRBD1; j_call: TRBJ1-1; clone_size: few; cdr3_aa: CASSRAGTGYLDTEAFF; cdr3_nt: TGCGCCAGCAGTCGAGCCGGGACAGGTTATCTCGACACTGAAGCTTTCTTT
v_call: TRBV5-6; d_call: TRBD1; j_call: TRBJ2-3; clone_size: .; cdr3_aa: CASSLPGGMSTDTQYF; cdr3_nt: TGTGCCAGCAGCTTGCCAGGGGGTATGAGCACAGATACGCAGTATTTT
v_call: TRBV6-5; d_call: TRBD1; j_call: TRBJ1-4; clone_size: .; cdr3_aa: CASRKWDSPREKLFF; cdr3_nt: TGTGCCAGCAGGAAATGGGACAGCCCAAGAGAAAAACTGTTTTTT
v_call: TRBV5-1; d_call: .; j_call: TRBJ2-1; clone_size: once; cdr3_aa: CASSRMDSHNEQFF; cdr3_nt: TGCGCCAGCAGCCGAATGGACAGCCACAATGAGCAGTTCTTC
v_call: TRBV23-1; d_call: TRBD1; j_call: TRBJ2-3; clone_size: .; cdr3_aa: CASRRDRGYGDTQYF; cdr3_nt: TGCGCCAGCAGACGGGACAGGGGGTATGGTGATACGCAGTATTTT
v_call: TRBV6-6; d_call: TRBD1; j_call: TRBJ1-6; clone_size: few; cdr3_aa: CASRGQGGSPLHF; cdr3_nt: TGTGCCAGCAGGGGACAGGGTGGGTCACCCCTCCACTTT
v_call: TRBV5-1; d_call: .; j_call: TRBJ1-1; clone_size: .; cdr3_aa: CASSLGSWGQQNTEAFF; cdr3_nt: TGCGCCAGCAGCTTGGGATCTTGGGGGCAGCAAAACACTGAAGCTTTCTTT
v_call: TRBV12-3/TRBV12-4; d_call: .; j_call: TRBJ1-6; clone_size: .; cdr3_aa: CASRGVGASPLHF; cdr3_nt: TGTGCCAGCAGGGGTGTGGGGGCATCACCCCTCCACTTT
v_call: TRBV5-4; d_call: TRBD1; j_call: TRBJ2-2; clone_size: .; cdr3_aa: CASSSRTGRGTGELFF; cdr3_nt: TGTGCCAGCAGCTCCCGGACAGGGCGGGGCACCGGGGAGCTGTTTTTT
v_call: TRBV21-1; d_call: .; j_call: TRBJ1-2; clone_size: few; cdr3_aa: CASSIRRGKGYTF; cdr3_nt: TGTGCCAGCAGCATCCGCAGGGGTAAGGGCTACACCTTC
v_call: TRBV5-1; d_call: .; j_call: TRBJ1-1; clone_size: .; cdr3_aa: CASSLEGGDTEAFF; cdr3_nt: TGCGCCAGCAGCTTGGAGGGAGGGGACACTGAAGCTTTCTTT
v_call: TRBV4-3; d_call: TRBD2; j_call: TRBJ2-5; clone_size: .; cdr3_aa: CASSPLLAGEGPETQYF; cdr3_nt: TGCGCCAGCAGCCCGTTACTAGCGGGAGAGGGTCCGGAGACCCAGTACTTC
v_call: TRBV5-4; d_call: TRBD1; j_call: TRBJ2-7; clone_size: .; cdr3_aa: CASSPGQGKRSYEQYF; cdr3_nt: TGTGCCAGCAGCCCCGGACAGGGAAAGCGCTCCTACGAGCAGTACTTC
v_call: TRBV7-2; d_call: TRBD1; j_call: TRBJ1-5; clone_size: .; cdr3_aa: CASSPTRAGGNSNQPQHF; cdr3_nt: TGTGCCAGCAGCCCAACTAGGGCAGGGGGAAATAGCAATCAGCCCCAGCATTTT
v_call: TRBV27; d_call: TRBD1; j_call: TRBJ1-2; clone_size: .; cdr3_aa: CASSPRTGDGYTF; cdr3_nt: TGTGCCAGCAGTCCACGGACAGGGGATGGCTACACCTTC
v_call: TRBV12-2; d_call: .; j_call: TRBJ2-4; clone_size: .; cdr3_aa: CASRLGTPLAKNIQYF; cdr3_nt: TGTGCAAGTCGCTTAGGTACTCCTCTAGCCAAAAACATTCAGTACTTC
v_call: TRBV27; d_call: TRBD1; j_call: TRBJ1-4; clone_size: .; cdr3_aa: CASSGQGTNEKLFF; cdr3_nt: TGTGCCAGCAGTGGACAGGGAACTAATGAAAAACTGTTTTTT
v_call: TRBV7-9; d_call: TRBD2; j_call: TRBJ2-5; clone_size: .; cdr3_aa: CASSLDRTSGSPGETQYF; cdr3_nt: TGTGCCAGCAGCTTAGATCGTACCAGCGGGAGTCCCGGAGAGACCCAGTACTTC
v_call: TRBV1; d_call: .; j_call: TRBJ1-2; clone_size: .; cdr3_aa: CTSSHNSERANYGYTF; cdr3_nt: TGCACCAGCAGCCACAACTCAGAGAGGGCTAACTATGGCTACACCTTC
v_call: TRBV5-1; d_call: .; j_call: TRBJ1-5; clone_size: once; cdr3_aa: CASSLAGGNQPQHF; cdr3_nt: TGCGCCAGCAGCTTGGCGGGTGGCAATCAGCCCCAGCATTTT
v_call: TRBV7-2; d_call: .; j_call: TRBJ2-7; clone_size: .; cdr3_aa: CASSATVREQYF; cdr3_nt: TGTGCCAGCAGCGCCACTGTTCGCGAGCAGTACTTC
v_call: TRBV11-2; d_call: .; j_call: TRBJ1-2; clone_size: .; cdr3_aa: CASSGRFRDYGYTF; cdr3_nt: TGTGCCAGCAGCGGCCGGTTCAGGGACTATGGCTACACCTTC
v_call: TRBV3-1/TRBV3-2; d_call: .; j_call: TRBJ2-1; clone_size: .; cdr3_aa: CASSQRGGTGSLF; cdr3_nt: TGTGCCAGCAGCCAAAGGGGGGGGACAGGTTCGCTCTTC
v_call: TRBV5-1; d_call: TRBD1; j_call: TRBJ2-7; clone_size: .; cdr3_aa: CASSRYRGQYEQYF; cdr3_nt: TGCGCCAGCAGCCGGTACAGGGGGCAGTACGAGCAGTACTTC
v_call: TRBV28; d_call: TRBD2; j_call: TRBJ2-2; clone_size: .; cdr3_aa: CASRTLDSGGIAGELFF; cdr3_nt: TGTGCCAGCAGGACTTTGGATAGCGGGGGGATCGCCGGGGAGCTGTTTTTT
v_call: TRBV30; d_call: TRBD1; j_call: TRBJ2-3; clone_size: .; cdr3_aa: CAWRAIHRGSADTQYF; cdr3_nt: TGTGCCTGGAGAGCCATTCACAGGGGGTCCGCAGATACGCAGTATTTT
v_call: TRBV20-1; d_call: .; j_call: TRBJ1-6; clone_size: .; cdr3_aa: CSAVGGPLHF; cdr3_nt: TGCAGTGCTGTTGGCGGACCCCTCCACTTT
v_call: TRBV3-1/TRBV3-2; d_call: .; j_call: TRBJ2-1; clone_size: .; cdr3_aa: CASSQDRRGEQFF; cdr3_nt: TGTGCCAGCAGCCAAGATCGGAGAGGTGAGCAGTTCTTC
v_call: TRBV5-1; d_call: TRBD1; j_call: TRBJ2-3; clone_size: .; cdr3_aa: CASRSGRGQGAVGTQYF; cdr3_nt: TGCGCCAGCAGGTCTGGCAGGGGACAGGGGGCGGTCGGTACGCAGTATTTT
v_call: TRBV19; d_call: TRBD1; j_call: TRBJ1-3; clone_size: .; cdr3_aa: CASSIPGTGKHTIYF; cdr3_nt: TGTGCCAGTAGTATCCCCGGGACAGGGAAACACACCATATATTTT
v_call: TRBV28; d_call: .; j_call: TRBJ1-2; clone_size: .; cdr3_aa: CASSFTSGNYGYTF; cdr3_nt: TGTGCCAGCAGTTTTACCTCAGGGAACTATGGCTACACCTTC
v_call: TRBV5-1; d_call: TRBD1; j_call: TRBJ1-2; clone_size: .; cdr3_aa: CASSPRQGLSYGYTF; cdr3_nt: TGCGCCAGCAGCCCACGACAGGGTCTTAGCTATGGCTACACCTTC
v_call: TRBV4-1; d_call: TRBD1; j_call: TRBJ2-5; clone_size: once; cdr3_aa: CASSRIQGALGETQYF; cdr3_nt: TGCGCCAGCAGCCGCATACAGGGGGCGCTAGGAGAGACCCAGTACTTC
v_call: TRBV25-1; d_call: .; j_call: TRBJ2-7; clone_size: .; cdr3_aa: CASSDWDCLSYEQYF; cdr3_nt: TGTGCCAGCAGTGACTGGGACTGTCTATCCTACGAGCAGTACTTC
v_call: TRBV29-1; d_call: .; j_call: TRBJ1-2; clone_size: .; cdr3_aa: CSVSDETVIYGYTF; cdr3_nt: TGCAGCGTTTCGGATGAGACAGTAATCTATGGCTACACCTTC
v_call: TRBV6-5; d_call: .; j_call: TRBJ1-1; clone_size: .; cdr3_aa: CASTPTSGTEAFF; cdr3_nt: TGTGCCAGCACTCCCACCAGCGGCACTGAAGCTTTCTTT
v_call: TRBV28; d_call: .; j_call: TRBJ2-3; clone_size: .; cdr3_aa: CASLLRGRADTQYF; cdr3_nt: TGTGCCAGCCTCCTGCGGGGCCGGGCAGATACGCAGTATTTT
v_call: TRBV5-1; d_call: TRBD1; j_call: TRBJ1-2; clone_size: .; cdr3_aa: CASSVGQDGNYGYTF; cdr3_nt: TGCGCCAGCAGCGTGGGACAGGATGGAAACTATGGCTACACCTTC
v_call: TRBV30; d_call: TRBD1; j_call: TRBJ1-5; clone_size: .; cdr3_aa: CAWKGQGGQPQHF; cdr3_nt: TGTGCCTGGAAAGGACAGGGTGGTCAGCCCCAGCATTTT
v_call: TRBV6-2/TRBV6-3; d_call: .; j_call: TRBJ2-1; clone_size: .; cdr3_aa: CASSYSEQGGNEQFF; cdr3_nt: TGTGCCAGCAGTTACTCAGAACAGGGGGGGAATGAGCAGTTCTTC
v_call: TRBV18; d_call: .; j_call: TRBJ1-5; clone_size: .; cdr3_aa: CASSPQTAPQPQHF; cdr3_nt: TGTGCCAGCTCACCCCAGACAGCCCCACAGCCCCAGCATTTT
v_call: TRBV2; d_call: TRBD1; j_call: TRBJ1-2; clone_size: .; cdr3_aa: CASSESGDRGYGYTF; cdr3_nt: TGTGCCAGCAGTGAAAGTGGGGACAGGGGATATGGCTACACCTTC
v_call: TRBV13; d_call: TRBD2; j_call: TRBJ2-5; clone_size: .; cdr3_aa: CASSRLAANQETQYF; cdr3_nt: TGTGCCAGCAGCCGACTAGCGGCGAACCAAGAGACCCAGTACTTC
v_call: TRBV6-2/TRBV6-3; d_call: TRBD2; j_call: TRBJ2-7; clone_size: .; cdr3_aa: CASSPGLAGGLSGYEQYF; cdr3_nt: TGTGCCAGCAGTCCGGGACTAGCGGGAGGACTATCTGGCTACGAGCAGTACTTC
v_call: TRBV3-1/TRBV3-2; d_call: TRBD2; j_call: TRBJ2-5; clone_size: once; cdr3_aa: CASSQGVGTSQETQYF; cdr3_nt: TGTGCCAGCAGCCAGGGAGTGGGGACTAGCCAAGAGACCCAGTACTTC
v_call: TRBV29-1; d_call: TRBD2; j_call: TRBJ2-3; clone_size: .; cdr3_aa: CSVPSGVGTDTQYF; cdr3_nt: TGCAGCGTTCCTAGCGGGGTCGGCACAGATACGCAGTATTTT
v_call: TRBV18; d_call: .; j_call: TRBJ1-6; clone_size: .; cdr3_aa: CASSPVPPDSWNSPLHF; cdr3_nt: TGTGCCAGCTCACCGGTGCCGCCGGACTCTTGGAATTCACCCCTCCACTTT
v_call: TRBV6-5; d_call: TRBD1; j_call: TRBJ2-7; clone_size: .; cdr3_aa: CASSWTGYEQYF; cdr3_nt: TGTGCCAGCAGTTGGACAGGCTACGAGCAGTACTTC